These T cell receptor beta chains were read from a single sample in a study of T cell responses to AZD1222 COVID-19 vaccine. Using immunoSEQ multiplex PCR, the repertoire was profiled, and TCRdb retains in-frame clones only, with some absent. The sample lists roughly 180,000 clones, roughly nine tenths seen once, with about 1.9% in the top ten. The material sequenced was peripheral blood, taken on day 0 of AZD1222 vaccination. The receptors originated from an adult in good health. CDR3s include the opening cysteine and the closing phenylalanine or tryptophan. The D gene is left open where the match is weak. Size is stated for part of the rows, as once, few or many counts, or as a class when the clone is expanded.

d_gene | abundance | j_gene | v_gene | CDR3aa | CDR3nt
- | - | TRBJ1-4 | TRBV15 | CATSTGPPGYEKLFF | TGTGCCACCAGCACTGGGCCCCCTGGGTATGAAAAACTGTTTTTT
- | - | TRBJ1-5 | TRBV3-1/TRBV3-2 | CASSQEKTVNQPQHF | TGTGCCAGCAGCCAAGAGAAGACAGTTAATCAGCCCCAGCATTTT
- | - | TRBJ1-1 | TRBV10-3 | CATQMNTEAFF | TGTGCCACCCAGATGAACACTGAAGCTTTCTTT
- | - | TRBJ1-6 | TRBV19 | CASRPGPESPLHF | TGTGCCAGTCGGCCGGGACCTGAGTCACCCCTCCACTTT
TRBD1 | - | TRBJ2-5 | TRBV15 | CATSRGDREETQYF | TGTGCCACCAGCAGAGGGGACAGGGAAGAGACCCAGTACTTC
TRBD1 | - | TRBJ1-4 | TRBV9 | CASSGNFDRDEKLFF | TGTGCCAGCAGCGGTAATTTCGACAGGGATGAAAAACTGTTTTTT
- | - | TRBJ1-5 | TRBV2 | CASNGGFNQPQHF | TGTGCCAGCAATGGGGGCTTCAATCAGCCCCAGCATTTT
- | - | TRBJ2-1 | TRBV13 | CASSLGGGEYNEQFF | TGTGCCAGCAGCTTAGGAGGCGGGGAATACAATGAGCAGTTCTTC
TRBD1 | - | TRBJ1-6 | TRBV28 | CASSGTASPLHF | TGTGCCAGCAGTGGGACAGCTTCACCCCTCCACTTT
TRBD1 | - | TRBJ2-3 | TRBV11-2 | CASSLDPQGPADTQYF | TGTGCCAGCAGCTTAGATCCACAGGGGCCCGCAGATACGCAGTATTTT
TRBD1 | - | TRBJ2-7 | TRBV15 | CATSTYPGQGYEQYF | TGTGCCACCAGCACCTACCCCGGACAGGGCTACGAGCAGTACTTC
- | - | TRBJ1-2 | TRBV5-1 | CASRTGGGTNYGYTF | TGCGCCAGCAGAACTGGTGGCGGTACTAACTATGGCTACACCTTC
- | once | TRBJ2-1 | TRBV9 | CASSAGGQAYNEQFF | TGTGCCAGCAGCGCGGGGGGACAAGCCTACAATGAGCAGTTCTTC
- | - | TRBJ1-4 | TRBV6-5 | CATGENRWLGEKLFF | TGTGCCACAGGGGAGAACAGGTGGTTGGGAGAAAAACTGTTTTTT
TRBD2 | - | TRBJ2-1 | TRBV4-1 | CASSQGLAGGFEQFF | TGCGCCAGCAGTCAGGGACTAGCGGGAGGGTTTGAGCAGTTCTTC
- | - | TRBJ1-1 | TRBV2 | CASSEGALNTEAFF | TGTGCCAGCAGTGAGGGGGCTCTTAACACTGAAGCTTTCTTT
- | - | TRBJ2-7 | TRBV28 | CASRPAGGGEQYF | TGTGCCAGCAGGCCGGCCGGGGGTGGCGAGCAGTACTTC
- | once | TRBJ2-7 | TRBV27 | CASSLAPSYEQYF | TGTGCCAGCAGTTTGGCCCCATCCTACGAGCAGTACTTC
TRBD1 | - | TRBJ2-7 | TRBV11-1 | CASSQANRGEQYF | TGTGCCAGCAGCCAGGCGAACAGGGGCGAGCAGTACTTC
- | - | TRBJ1-1 | TRBV7-2 | CASSRQGNTEAFF | TGTGCCAGCAGTCGGCAGGGGAACACTGAAGCTTTCTTT